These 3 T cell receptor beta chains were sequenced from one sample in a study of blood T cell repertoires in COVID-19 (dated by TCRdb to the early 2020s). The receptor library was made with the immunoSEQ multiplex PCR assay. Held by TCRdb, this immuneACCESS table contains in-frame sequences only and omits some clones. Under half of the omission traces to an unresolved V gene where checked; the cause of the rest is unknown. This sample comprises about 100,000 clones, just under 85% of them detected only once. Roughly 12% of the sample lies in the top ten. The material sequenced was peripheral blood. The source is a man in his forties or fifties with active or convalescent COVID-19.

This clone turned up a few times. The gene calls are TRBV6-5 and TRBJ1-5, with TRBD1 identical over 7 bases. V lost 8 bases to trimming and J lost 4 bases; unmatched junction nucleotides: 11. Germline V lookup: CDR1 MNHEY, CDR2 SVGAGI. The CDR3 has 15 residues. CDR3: CASAGTADENQPQHF. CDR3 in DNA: TGTGCCAGCGCCGGGACAGCCGATGAAAATCAGCCCCAGCATTTT.

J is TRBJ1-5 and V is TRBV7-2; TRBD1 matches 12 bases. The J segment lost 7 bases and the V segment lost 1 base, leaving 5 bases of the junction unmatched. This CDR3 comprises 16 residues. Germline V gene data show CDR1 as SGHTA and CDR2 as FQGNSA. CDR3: CASSLVGQGARQPQHF. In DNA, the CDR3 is TGTGCCAGCAGCTTAGTGGGACAGGGGGCAAGACAGCCCCAGCATTTT.

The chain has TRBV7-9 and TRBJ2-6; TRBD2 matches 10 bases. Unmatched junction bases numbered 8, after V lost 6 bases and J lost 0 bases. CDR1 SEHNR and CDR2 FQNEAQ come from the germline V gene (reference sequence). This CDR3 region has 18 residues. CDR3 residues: CASSPGLAVSSGANVLTF. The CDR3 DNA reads TGTGCCAGCAGTCCCGGACTAGCGGTTAGCTCTGGGGCCAACGTCCTGACTTTC.